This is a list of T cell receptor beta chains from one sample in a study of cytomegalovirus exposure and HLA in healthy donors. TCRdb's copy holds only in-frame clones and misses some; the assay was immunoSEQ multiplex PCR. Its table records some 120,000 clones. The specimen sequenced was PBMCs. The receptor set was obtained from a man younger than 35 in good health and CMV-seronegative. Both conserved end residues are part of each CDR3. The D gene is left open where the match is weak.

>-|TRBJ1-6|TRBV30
CAWSLGSPLHF
TGTGCCTGGAGTTTGGGCTCACCCCTCCACTTT
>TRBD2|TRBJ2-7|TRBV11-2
CASSLGAGMLPNYEQYF
TGTGCCAGCAGCTTAGGAGCGGGAATGCTACCGAATTACGAGCAGTACTTC
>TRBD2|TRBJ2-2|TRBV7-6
CASSLAILAGATGELFF
TGTGCCAGCAGCTTAGCCATACTAGCGGGAGCGACCGGGGAGCTGTTTTTT
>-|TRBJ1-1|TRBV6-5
CASSYEGRGTEAFF
TGTGCCAGCAGTTACGAGGGAAGGGGGACTGAAGCTTTCTTT
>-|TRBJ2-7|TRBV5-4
CASSPRGSKQYF
TGTGCCAGCAGCCCCAGGGGTTCCAAGCAGTACTTC
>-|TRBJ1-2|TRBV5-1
CASSRDSSNYGYTF
TGCGCCAGCAGCCGAGACAGCTCTAACTATGGCTACACCTTC
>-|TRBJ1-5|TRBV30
CAWSVARGLNQPQHF
TGTGCCTGGAGTGTAGCTAGGGGCCTCAATCAGCCCCAGCATTTT
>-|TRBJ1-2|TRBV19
CASSTEVTLSDGYTF
TGTGCCAGTAGTACCGAGGTAACACTCTCGGATGGCTACACCTTC
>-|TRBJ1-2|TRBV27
CASSKVGDYGYTF
TGTGCCAGCAGTAAGGTCGGAGACTATGGCTACACCTTC
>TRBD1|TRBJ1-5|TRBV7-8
CASSLGFQGVGQPQHF
TGTGCCAGCAGCTTAGGGTTCCAGGGGGTTGGTCAGCCCCAGCATTTT
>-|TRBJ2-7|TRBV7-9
CASSLSGAGTSYEQYF
TGTGCCAGCAGCTTATCAGGGGCAGGGACCTCCTACGAGCAGTACTTC
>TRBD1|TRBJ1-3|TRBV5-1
CASSSTGASGNTIYF
TGCGCCAGCAGCTCCACAGGGGCCTCTGGAAACACCATATATTTT
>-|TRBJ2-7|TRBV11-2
CASSTGSTYEQYF
TGTGCCAGCAGCACAGGGAGCACCTACGAGCAGTACTTC